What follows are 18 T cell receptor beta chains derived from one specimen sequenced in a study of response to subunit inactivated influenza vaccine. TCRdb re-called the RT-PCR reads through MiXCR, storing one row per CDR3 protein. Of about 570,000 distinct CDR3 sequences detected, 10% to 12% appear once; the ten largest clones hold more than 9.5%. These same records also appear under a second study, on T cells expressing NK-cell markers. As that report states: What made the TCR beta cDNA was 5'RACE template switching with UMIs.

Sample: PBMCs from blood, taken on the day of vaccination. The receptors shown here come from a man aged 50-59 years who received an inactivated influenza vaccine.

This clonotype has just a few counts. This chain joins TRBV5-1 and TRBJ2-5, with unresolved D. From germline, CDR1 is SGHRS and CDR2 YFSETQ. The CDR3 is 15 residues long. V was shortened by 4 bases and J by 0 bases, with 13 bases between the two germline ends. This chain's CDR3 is CASSPSVVDQETQYF. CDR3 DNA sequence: TGCGCCAGCAGCCCGTCGGTAGTGGACCAAGAGACCCAGTACTTC.

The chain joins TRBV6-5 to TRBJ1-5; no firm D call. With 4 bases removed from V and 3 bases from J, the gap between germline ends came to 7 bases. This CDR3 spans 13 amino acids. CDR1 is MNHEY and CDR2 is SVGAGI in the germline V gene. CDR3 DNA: TGTGCCAGCAGTTCGACTCTCAATCAGCCCCAGCATTTT. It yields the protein CASSSTLNQPQHF.

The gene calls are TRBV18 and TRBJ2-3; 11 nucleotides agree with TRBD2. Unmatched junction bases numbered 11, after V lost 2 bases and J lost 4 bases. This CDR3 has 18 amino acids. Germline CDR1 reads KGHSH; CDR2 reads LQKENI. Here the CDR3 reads CASSPRVTSGRSADTQYF. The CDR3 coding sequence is TGTGCCAGCTCACCAAGGGTTACTAGCGGGAGATCCGCAGATACGCAGTATTTT.

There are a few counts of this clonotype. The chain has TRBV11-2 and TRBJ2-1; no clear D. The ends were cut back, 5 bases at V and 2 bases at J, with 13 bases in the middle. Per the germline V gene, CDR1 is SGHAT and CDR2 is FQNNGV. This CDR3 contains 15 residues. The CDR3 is CASSLTASAYNEQFF. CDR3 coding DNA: TGTGCCAGCAGCCTTACAGCTAGTGCCTACAATGAGCAGTTCTTC.

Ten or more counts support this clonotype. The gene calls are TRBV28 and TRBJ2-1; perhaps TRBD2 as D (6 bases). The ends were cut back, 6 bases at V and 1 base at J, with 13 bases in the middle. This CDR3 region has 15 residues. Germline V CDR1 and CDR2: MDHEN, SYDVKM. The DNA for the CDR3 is TGTGCCAGCAGGATTTCCGGGACTTCCTACAATGAGCAGTTCTTC. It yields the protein CASRISGTSYNEQFF.

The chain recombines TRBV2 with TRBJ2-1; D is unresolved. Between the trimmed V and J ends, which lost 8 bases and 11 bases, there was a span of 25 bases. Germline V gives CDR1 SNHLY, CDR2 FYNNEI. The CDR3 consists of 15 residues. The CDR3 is CASLERNPFSQKQFF. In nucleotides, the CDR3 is TGTGCCAGCCTGGAGAGGAACCCCTTTAGCCAAAAGCAGTTCTTC.

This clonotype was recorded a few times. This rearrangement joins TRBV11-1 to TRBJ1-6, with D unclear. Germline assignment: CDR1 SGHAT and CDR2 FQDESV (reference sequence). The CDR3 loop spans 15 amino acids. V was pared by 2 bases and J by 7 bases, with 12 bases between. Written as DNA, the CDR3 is TGTGCCAGCAGCTTACTTAGTAGGAAAAATTCACCCCTCCACTTT. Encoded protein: CASSLLSRKNSPLHF.

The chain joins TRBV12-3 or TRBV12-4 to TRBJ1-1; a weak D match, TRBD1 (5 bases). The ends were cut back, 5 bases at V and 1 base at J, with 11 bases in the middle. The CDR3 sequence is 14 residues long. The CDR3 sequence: CASSREGPNTEAFF. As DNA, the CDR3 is TGTGCCAGCAGTAGGGAGGGGCCGAACACTGAAGCTTTCTTT.

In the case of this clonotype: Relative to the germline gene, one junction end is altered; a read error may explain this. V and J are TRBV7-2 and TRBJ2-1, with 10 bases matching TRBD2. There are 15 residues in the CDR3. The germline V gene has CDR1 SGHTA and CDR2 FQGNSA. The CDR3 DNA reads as TGTGCCAGAAGCTTCACAAGACTAGCGGGCAATGAGCAGTTCTTC. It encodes CARSFTRLAGNEQFF.

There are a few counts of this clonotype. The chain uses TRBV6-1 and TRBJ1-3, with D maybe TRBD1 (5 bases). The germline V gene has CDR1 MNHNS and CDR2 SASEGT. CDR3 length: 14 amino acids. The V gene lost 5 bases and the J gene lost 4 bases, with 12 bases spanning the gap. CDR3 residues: CASSRSGIGNTIYF. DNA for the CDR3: TGTGCCAGCAGTCGCTCAGGGATCGGAAACACCATATATTTT.

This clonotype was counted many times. The CDR3 DNA reads as TGCGCCAGCAGCCAAGACCCGGACAGGCTGAGCTCCTATAATTCACCCCTCCACTTT. Encoded protein: CASSQDPDRLSSYNSPLHF. V gene TRBV4-1 combines with J gene TRBJ1-6, with 7 bases matching TRBD1. The germline gives CDR1 MGHRA, CDR2 YSYEKL. The CDR3 sequence is 19 residues long. The junction had 8 bases not matched to a gene; V was cut back by 0 bases and J by 0 bases.

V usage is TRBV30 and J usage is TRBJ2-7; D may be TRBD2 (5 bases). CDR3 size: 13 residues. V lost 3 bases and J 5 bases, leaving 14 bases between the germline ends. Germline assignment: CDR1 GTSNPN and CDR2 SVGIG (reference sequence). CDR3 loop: CAWSHSGMHEQYF. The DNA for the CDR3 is TGTGCCTGGAGCCACTCGGGGATGCACGAGCAGTACTTC.

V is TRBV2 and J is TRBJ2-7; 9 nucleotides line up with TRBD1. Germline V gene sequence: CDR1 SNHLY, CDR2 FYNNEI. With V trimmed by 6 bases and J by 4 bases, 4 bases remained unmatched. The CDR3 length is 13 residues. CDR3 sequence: CASSGQGQYEQYF. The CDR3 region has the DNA TGTGCCAGCAGCGGACAGGGGCAATACGAGCAGTACTTC.

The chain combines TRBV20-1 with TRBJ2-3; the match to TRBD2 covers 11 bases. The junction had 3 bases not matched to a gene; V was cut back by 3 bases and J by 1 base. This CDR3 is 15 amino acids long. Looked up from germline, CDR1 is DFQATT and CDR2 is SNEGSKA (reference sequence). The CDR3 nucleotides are TGCAGTGCTAGGTTACTAGCGGGAGGCACAGATACGCAGTATTTT. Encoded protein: CSARLLAGGTDTQYF.

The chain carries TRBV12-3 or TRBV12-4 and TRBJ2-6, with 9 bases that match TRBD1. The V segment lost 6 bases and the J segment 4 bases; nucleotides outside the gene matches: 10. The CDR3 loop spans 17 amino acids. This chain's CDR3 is CASSSRDRVSGANVLTF. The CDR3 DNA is TGTGCCAGCAGCAGCCGGGACAGGGTTAGCGGGGCCAACGTCCTGACTTTC.

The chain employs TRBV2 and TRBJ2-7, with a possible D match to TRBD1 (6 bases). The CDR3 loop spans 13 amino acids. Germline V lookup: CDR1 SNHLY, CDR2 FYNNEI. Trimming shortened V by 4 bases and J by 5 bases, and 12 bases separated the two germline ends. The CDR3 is CASSGLGANEQYF. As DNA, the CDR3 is TGTGCCAGCAGTGGTCTGGGGGCCAACGAGCAGTACTTC.

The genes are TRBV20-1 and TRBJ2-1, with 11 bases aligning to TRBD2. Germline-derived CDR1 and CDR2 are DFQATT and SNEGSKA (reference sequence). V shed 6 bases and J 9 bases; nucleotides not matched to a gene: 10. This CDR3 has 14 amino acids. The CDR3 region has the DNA TGCAGTGCAAAGGTAGCGGGAGGGCCGGGTGAGCAGTTCTTC. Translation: CSAKVAGGPGEQFF.

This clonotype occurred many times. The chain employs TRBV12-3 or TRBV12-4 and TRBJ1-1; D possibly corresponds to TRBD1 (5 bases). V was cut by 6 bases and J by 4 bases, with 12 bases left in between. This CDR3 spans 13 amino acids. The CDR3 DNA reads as TGTGCCAGCAGCGGGACCCGGGGCACTGAAGCTTTCTTT. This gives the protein CASSGTRGTEAFF.